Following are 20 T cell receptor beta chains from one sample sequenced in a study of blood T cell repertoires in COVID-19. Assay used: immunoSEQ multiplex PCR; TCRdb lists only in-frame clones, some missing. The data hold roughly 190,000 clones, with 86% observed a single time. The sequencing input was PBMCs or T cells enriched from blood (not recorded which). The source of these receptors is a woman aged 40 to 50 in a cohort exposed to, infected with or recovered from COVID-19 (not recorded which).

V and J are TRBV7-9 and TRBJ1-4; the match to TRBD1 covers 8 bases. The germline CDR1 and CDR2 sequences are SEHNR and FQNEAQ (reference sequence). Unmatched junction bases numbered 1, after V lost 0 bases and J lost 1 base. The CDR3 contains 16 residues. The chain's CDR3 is CASSLARGRTNEKLFF. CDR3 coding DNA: TGTGCCAGCAGCTTAGCCAGGGGGCGAACTAATGAAAAACTGTTTTTT.

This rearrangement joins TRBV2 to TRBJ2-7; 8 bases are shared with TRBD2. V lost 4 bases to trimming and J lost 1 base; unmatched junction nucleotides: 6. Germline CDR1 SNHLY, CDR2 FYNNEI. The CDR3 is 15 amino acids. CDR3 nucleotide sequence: TGTGCCAGCAGTGCCGGACTAGCTTCGTCCTACGAGCAGTACTTC. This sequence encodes CASSAGLASSYEQYF.

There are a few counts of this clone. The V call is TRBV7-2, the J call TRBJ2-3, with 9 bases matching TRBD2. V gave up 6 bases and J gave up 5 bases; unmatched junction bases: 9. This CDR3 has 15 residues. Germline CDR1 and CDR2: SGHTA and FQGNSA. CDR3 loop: CASRYSGSGGDTQYF. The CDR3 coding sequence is TGTGCCAGCAGGTATAGCGGGAGTGGTGGAGATACGCAGTATTTT.

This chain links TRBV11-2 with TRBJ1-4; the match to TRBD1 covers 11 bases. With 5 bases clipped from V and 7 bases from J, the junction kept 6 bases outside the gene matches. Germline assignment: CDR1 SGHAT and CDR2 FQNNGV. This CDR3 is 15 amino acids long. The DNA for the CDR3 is TGTGCCAGCAGCGGGACAGGGGGGGCGTTTGAAAAACTGTTTTTT. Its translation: CASSGTGGAFEKLFF.

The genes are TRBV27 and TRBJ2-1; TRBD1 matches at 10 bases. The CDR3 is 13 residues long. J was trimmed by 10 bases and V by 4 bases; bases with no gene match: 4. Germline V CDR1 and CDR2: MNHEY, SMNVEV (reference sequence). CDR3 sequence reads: CASSSDRGQEQFF. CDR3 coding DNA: TGTGCCAGCAGTTCCGACAGGGGGCAGGAGCAGTTCTTC.

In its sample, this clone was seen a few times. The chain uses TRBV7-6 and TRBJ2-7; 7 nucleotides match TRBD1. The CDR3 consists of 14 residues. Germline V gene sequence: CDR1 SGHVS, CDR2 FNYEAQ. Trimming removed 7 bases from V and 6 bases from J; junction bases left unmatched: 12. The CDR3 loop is CASTRGPQGLEQYF. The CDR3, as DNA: TGTGCCAGCACCAGAGGGCCACAGGGGCTCGAGCAGTACTTC.

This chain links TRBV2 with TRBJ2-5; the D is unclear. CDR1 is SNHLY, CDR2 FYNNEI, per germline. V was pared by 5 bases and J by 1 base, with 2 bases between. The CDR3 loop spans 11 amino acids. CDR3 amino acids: CASSRQETQYF. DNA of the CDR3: TGTGCCAGCAGTCGCCAAGAGACCCAGTACTTC.

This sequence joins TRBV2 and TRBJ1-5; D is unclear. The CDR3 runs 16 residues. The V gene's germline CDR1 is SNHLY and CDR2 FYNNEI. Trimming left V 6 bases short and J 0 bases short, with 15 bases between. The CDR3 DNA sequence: TGTGCCAGCAGCGCTGGGAGTGAGTATAGCAATCAGCCCCAGCATTTT. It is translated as CASSAGSEYSNQPQHF.

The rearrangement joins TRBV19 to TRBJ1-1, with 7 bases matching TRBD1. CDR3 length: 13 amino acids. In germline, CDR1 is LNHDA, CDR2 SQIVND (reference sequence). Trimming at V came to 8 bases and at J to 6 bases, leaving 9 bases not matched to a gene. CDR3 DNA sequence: TGTGCCAGTCGTCCGGGACAGATCCCTGAAGCTTTCTTT. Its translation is CASRPGQIPEAFF.

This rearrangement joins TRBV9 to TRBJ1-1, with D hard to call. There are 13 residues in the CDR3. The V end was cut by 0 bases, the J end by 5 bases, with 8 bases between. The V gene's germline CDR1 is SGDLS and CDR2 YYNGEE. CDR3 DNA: TGTGCCAGCAGCGTAGGAGATCGGACTGAAGCTTTCTTT. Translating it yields CASSVGDRTEAFF.

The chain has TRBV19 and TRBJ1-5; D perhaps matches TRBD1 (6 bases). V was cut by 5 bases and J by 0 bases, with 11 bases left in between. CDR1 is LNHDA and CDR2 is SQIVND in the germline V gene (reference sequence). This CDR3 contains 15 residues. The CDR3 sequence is CASSWDTYSNQPQHF. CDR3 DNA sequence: TGTGCCAGTAGTTGGGACACGTATAGCAATCAGCCCCAGCATTTT.

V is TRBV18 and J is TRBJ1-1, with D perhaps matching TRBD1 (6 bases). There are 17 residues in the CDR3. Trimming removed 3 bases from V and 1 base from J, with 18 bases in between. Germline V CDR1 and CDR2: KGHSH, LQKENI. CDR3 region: CASSPQLLTGSNTEAFF. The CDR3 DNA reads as TGTGCCAGCTCACCCCAGCTCCTAACAGGGTCGAACACTGAAGCTTTCTTT.

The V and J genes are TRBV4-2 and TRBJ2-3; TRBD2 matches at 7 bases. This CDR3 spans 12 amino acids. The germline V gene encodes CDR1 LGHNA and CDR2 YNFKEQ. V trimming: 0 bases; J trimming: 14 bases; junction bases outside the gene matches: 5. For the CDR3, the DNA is TGTGCCAGCAGCCAAGAAGGAGGGAGGGTGTATTTT. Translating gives CASSQEGGRVYF.

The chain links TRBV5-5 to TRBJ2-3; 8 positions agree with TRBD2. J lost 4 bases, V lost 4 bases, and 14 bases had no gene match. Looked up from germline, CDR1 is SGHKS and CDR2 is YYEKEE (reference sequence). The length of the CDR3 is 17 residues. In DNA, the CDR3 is TGTGCCAGCAGCCCCCGACGAGTAGCGGGATCCTCAGATACGCAGTATTTT. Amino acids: CASSPRRVAGSSDTQYF.

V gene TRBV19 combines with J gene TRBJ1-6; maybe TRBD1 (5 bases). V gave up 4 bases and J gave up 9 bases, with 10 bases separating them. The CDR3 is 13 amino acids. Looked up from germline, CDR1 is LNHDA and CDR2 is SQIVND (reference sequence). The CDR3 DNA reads TGTGCCAGTAGTACAGGGTATGGTTCACCCCTCCACTTT. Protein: CASSTGYGSPLHF.

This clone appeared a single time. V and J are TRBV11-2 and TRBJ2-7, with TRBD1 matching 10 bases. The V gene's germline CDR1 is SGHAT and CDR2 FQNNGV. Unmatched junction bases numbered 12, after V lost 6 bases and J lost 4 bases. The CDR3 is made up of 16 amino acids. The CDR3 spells CASSHTPGQGKYEQYF. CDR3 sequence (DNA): TGTGCCAGCAGTCACACCCCGGGACAGGGGAAATACGAGCAGTACTTC.

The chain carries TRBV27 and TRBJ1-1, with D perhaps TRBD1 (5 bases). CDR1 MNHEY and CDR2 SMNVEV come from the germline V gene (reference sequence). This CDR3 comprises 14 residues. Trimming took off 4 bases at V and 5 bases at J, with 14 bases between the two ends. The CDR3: CASSSFAEGTEAFF. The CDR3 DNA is TGTGCCAGCAGTTCATTCGCGGAGGGGACTGAAGCTTTCTTT.

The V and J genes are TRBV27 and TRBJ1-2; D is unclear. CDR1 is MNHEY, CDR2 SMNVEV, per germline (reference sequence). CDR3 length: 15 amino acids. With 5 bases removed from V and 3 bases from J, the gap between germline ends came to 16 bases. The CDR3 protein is CASSPTWEADYGYTF. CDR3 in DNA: TGTGCCAGCAGTCCGACGTGGGAGGCTGACTATGGCTACACCTTC.

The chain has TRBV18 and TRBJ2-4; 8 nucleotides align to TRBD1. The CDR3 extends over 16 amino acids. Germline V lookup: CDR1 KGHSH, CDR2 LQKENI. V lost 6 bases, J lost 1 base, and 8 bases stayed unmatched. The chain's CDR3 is CASSLDRVGAKNIQYF. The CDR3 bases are TGTGCCAGCTCCCTGGACAGGGTGGGTGCCAAAAACATTCAGTACTTC.

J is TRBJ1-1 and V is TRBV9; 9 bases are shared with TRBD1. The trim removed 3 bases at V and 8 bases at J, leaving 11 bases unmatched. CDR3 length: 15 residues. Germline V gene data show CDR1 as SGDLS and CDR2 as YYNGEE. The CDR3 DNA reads TGTGCCAGCAGCGCCAACTCCGGGACAGGGACAGAAGCTTTCTTT. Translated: CASSANSGTGTEAFF. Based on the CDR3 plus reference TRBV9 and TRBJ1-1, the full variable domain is DSGVTQTPKHLITATGQRVTLRCSPRSGDLSVYWYQQSLDQGLQFLIQYYNGEERAKGNILERFSAQQFPDLHSELNLSSLELGDSALYFCASSANSGTGTEAFFGQGTRLTVV.